The clone carrying this T cell receptor beta chain was picked up one time. This entry belongs to a study of blood T cell repertoires in COVID-19. About the study: Spain, Italy and the United States supplied samples that represented acute and convalescent COVID-19. T cells, B-cell-depleted T cells, or PBMCs supplied cDNA or gDNA.

Unmatched junction bases numbered 7, after V lost 5 bases and J lost 0 bases. Germline V gene data show CDR1 as GTSNPN and CDR2 as SVGIG (reference sequence). The CDR3 contains 18 residues. Clones were sequenced by immunoSEQ multiplex PCR, and TCRdb holds only the in-frame ones, with some missing. Among tens of thousands of clones listed, 88% were seen once. The chain joins TRBV30 to TRBJ2-6, with 13 bases identical to TRBD2. This clonotype originated in a human donor in a cohort sampled during active COVID-19. The sequencing sample was made of peripheral blood. The CDR3 nucleotides are TGTGCCTGGGCCTTAGGACTAGCGGGGGTCTCTGGGGCCAACGTCCTGACTTTC. Translation: CAWALGLAGVSGANVLTF. Full variable domain (rest looked up from reference TRBV30 and TRBJ2-6): SQTIHQWPATLVQPVGSPLSLECTVEGTSNPNLYWYRQAAGRGLQLLFYSVGIGQISSEVPQNLSASRPQDRQFILSSKKLLLSDSGFYLCAWALGLAGVSGANVLTFGAGSRLTVL.